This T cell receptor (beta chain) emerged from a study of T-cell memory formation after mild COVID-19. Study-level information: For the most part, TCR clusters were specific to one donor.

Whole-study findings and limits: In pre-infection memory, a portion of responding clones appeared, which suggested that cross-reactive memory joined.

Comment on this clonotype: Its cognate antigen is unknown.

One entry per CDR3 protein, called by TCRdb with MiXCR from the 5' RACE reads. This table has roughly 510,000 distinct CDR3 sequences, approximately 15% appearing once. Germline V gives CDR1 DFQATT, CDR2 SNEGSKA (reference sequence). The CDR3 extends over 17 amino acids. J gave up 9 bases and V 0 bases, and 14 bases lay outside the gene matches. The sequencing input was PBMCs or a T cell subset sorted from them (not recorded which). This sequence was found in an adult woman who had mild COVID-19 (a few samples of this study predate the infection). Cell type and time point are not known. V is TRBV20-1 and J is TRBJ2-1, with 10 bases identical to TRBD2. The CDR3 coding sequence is TGCAGTGCTAGAGACCTAACCGGCGCTAGCGGGAGAAGTGAGCAGTTCTTC. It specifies CSARDLTGASGRSEQFF.